What follows are 11 T cell receptor beta chains derived from one specimen sequenced in a study of cytomegalovirus exposure and HLA in healthy donors. The PCR employed 60 Vbeta primers together with 13 Jbeta primers. Repertoires were generated with immunoSEQ multiplex PCR, while TCRdb's copy carries only in-frame clones and drops some. The sample has around 180,000 clones; over 65% are singletons. Input material: PBMCs. The receptor source for this set is a man aged 55 to 70 in good health and CMV-seronegative.

This clone was observed a handful of times. The chain recombines TRBV4-1 with TRBJ1-4; D may be TRBD1 (6 bases). This CDR3 is built from 15 residues. The V and J ends lost 4 bases and 12 bases respectively, with 21 bases between them. The germline V gene has CDR1 MGHRA and CDR2 YSYEKL. The CDR3 loop reads CASSLGGTNTGELFF. In DNA form, the CDR3 reads TGCGCCAGCAGCCTCGGGGGGACAAACACAGGAGAACTGTTTTTT.

The rearrangement uses TRBV28 and TRBJ2-3; 7 nucleotides agree with TRBD1. The CDR3 runs 15 residues. Trimming cost V 5 bases and J 0 bases; bases outside gene matches: 5. The germline gives CDR1 MDHEN, CDR2 SYDVKM. CDR3 sequence: CASSPTGVSTDTQYF. The CDR3 bases are TGTGCCAGCAGTCCTACAGGGGTTAGCACAGATACGCAGTATTTT. Looking up the rest from reference TRBV28 and TRBJ2-3 gives the full variable domain: DVKVTQSSRYLVKRTGEKVFLECVQDMDHENMFWYRQDPGLGLRLIYFSYDVKMKEKGDIPEGYSVSREKKERFSLILESASTNQTSMYLCASSPTGVSTDTQYFGPGTRLTVL.

V is TRBV9 and J is TRBJ1-1; TRBD1 matches 7 bases. Germline loops: CDR1 SGDLS, CDR2 YYNGEE. This CDR3 comprises 14 residues. The J segment lost 1 base and the V segment lost 5 bases, leaving 5 bases of the junction unmatched. The CDR3 sequence is CASREGAANTEAFF. The DNA of the CDR3 is TGTGCCAGCAGGGAGGGGGCAGCGAACACTGAAGCTTTCTTT.

This rearrangement joins TRBV29-1 to TRBJ1-1; TRBD1 agrees at 9 bases. V was clipped by 5 bases and J by 4 bases; unmatched bases: 14. The CDR3 is 16 residues long. The germline gives CDR1 SQVTM, CDR2 ANQGSEA. As DNA, the CDR3 is TGCAGCGTTTCGTCCCGGGACAGGGTTCGGGGCACTGAAGCTTTCTTT. It specifies CSVSSRDRVRGTEAFF.

The CDR3 DNA reads as TGTGCCAGCAGCCCCCGTGCAACTAATGAAAAACTGTTTTTT. It encodes CASSPRATNEKLFF. The chain links TRBV6-6 to TRBJ1-4; D not certain. Deletions cut 6 bases from V and 0 bases from J, with 8 bases between. The CDR3 is made up of 14 amino acids. The V gene's germline CDR1 is MNHNY and CDR2 SVGAGI (reference sequence).

V gene TRBV30 combines with J gene TRBJ1-6; TRBD1 aligns across 8 bases. The trim removed 2 bases at V and 8 bases at J, leaving 8 bases unmatched. Looked up from germline, CDR1 is GTSNPN and CDR2 is SVGIG (reference sequence). The CDR3 is 15 residues long. The CDR3 DNA is TGTGCCTGGAGTCCGCCGGGACAGGATGATTCACCCCTCCACTTT. It is translated as CAWSPPGQDDSPLHF.

CDR3 loop: CASSPPSGRQVEQFF. CDR3 DNA sequence: TGTGCCAGCAGCCCACCTAGCGGGCGACAGGTTGAGCAGTTCTTC. This chain uses TRBV5-4 with TRBJ2-1, with 8 bases that match TRBD2. Per the germline V gene, CDR1 is SGHNT and CDR2 is YYREEE (reference sequence). V shed 4 bases and J 9 bases; nucleotides not matched to a gene: 12. This CDR3 contains 15 residues. Complete variable domain (other parts from reference TRBV5-4 and TRBJ2-1): ETGVTQSPTHLIKTRGQQVTLRCSSQSGHNTVSWYQQALGQGPQFIFQYYREEENGRGNFPPRFSGLQFPNYSSELNVNALELDDSALYLCASSPPSGRQVEQFFGPGTRLTVL.

This chain uses TRBV6-5 with TRBJ1-1; D may be TRBD1 (6 bases). V was pared by 6 bases and J by 1 base, with 15 bases between. Germline V gene lookup returns CDR1 MNHEY and CDR2 SVGAGI. The CDR3 consists of 15 residues. The CDR3 protein is CASSQGWNRNTEAFF. In nucleotides, the CDR3 is TGTGCCAGCAGCCAGGGGTGGAATAGGAACACTGAAGCTTTCTTT.

This rearrangement joins TRBV6-6 to TRBJ2-7; D possibly corresponds to TRBD1 (6 bases). Deletions cut 6 bases from V and 2 bases from J, with 8 bases between. Germline lookup yields CDR1 MNHNY and CDR2 SVGAGI (reference sequence). The CDR3 length is 12 residues. CDR3 sequence reads: CASSHRAYEQYF. The CDR3 coding sequence is TGTGCCAGCAGCCACAGGGCCTACGAGCAGTACTTC.

The chain combines TRBV7-9 with TRBJ2-3; 11 bases are a match to TRBD2. This CDR3 region has 17 residues. Germline CDR1 SEHNR, CDR2 FQNEAQ (reference sequence). Germline trimming cut 4 bases from V and 2 bases from J; bases unmatched to any gene: 8. Here the CDR3 reads CASSSLGLAGNTDTQYF. The CDR3 coding sequence is TGTGCCAGCAGCTCATTAGGACTAGCGGGTAACACAGATACGCAGTATTTT.

As concerns this clone: This sample also contains other DNA sequences that code for the same CDR3. This chain connects TRBV6-5 to TRBJ1-5; a possible D gene is TRBD1 (6 bases). Germline V gene sequence: CDR1 MNHEY, CDR2 SVGAGI. The CDR3 runs to 15 residues. V dropped 5 bases and J dropped 7 bases, with 18 bases sitting between them. Written as DNA, the CDR3 is TGTGCCAGCAGTCATATGGGGGGGGCGGAACAGCCCCAGCATTTT. This codes for CASSHMGGAEQPQHF.